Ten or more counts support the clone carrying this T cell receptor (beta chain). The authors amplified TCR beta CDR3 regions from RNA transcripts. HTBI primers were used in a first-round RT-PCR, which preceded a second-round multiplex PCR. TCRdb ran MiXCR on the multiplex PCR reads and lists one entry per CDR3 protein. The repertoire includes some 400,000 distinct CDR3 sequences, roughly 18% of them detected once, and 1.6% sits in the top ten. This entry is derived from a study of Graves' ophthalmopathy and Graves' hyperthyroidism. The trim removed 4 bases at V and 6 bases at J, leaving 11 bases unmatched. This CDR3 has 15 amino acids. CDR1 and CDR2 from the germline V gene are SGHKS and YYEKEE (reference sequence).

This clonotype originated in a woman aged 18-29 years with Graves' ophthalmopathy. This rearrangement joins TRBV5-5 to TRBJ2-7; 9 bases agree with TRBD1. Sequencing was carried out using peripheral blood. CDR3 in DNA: TGTGCCAGCAGCCGATTGGGACAGGGAGGTCCCGAGCAGTACTTC. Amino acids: CASSRLGQGGPEQYF. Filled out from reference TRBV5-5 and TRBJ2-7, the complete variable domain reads DAGVTQSPTHLIKTRGQQVTLRCSPISGHKSVSWYQQVLGQGPQFIFQYYEKEERGRGNFPDRFSARQFPNYSSELNVNALLLGDSALYLCASSRLGQGGPEQYFGPGTRLTVT.